These 21 T cell receptor beta chains were sequenced from one sample in a study of cytomegalovirus exposure and HLA in healthy donors (TCRdb year 2017). The method behind the library was the immunoSEQ multiplex PCR assay. For the multiplex PCR, a mixture combining 60 forward primers for TCR Vbeta segments and 13 reverse primers for TCR Jbeta segments was used. This immuneACCESS table, as held by TCRdb, lists in-frame sequences with V and J called but not all clones. Of the missing ones, under half trace to an unresolved V gene in checked studies; the others have no known cause. The table for this sample lists fewer than 200,000 clones; about four fifths of them were counted only once. In total, the top ten clones hold 1.5% of the sample. The sequencing sample was made of PBMCs. The origin of the receptors is a male donor in good health and CMV-seronegative.

This chain joins TRBV19 and TRBJ1-5, with D unresolved. Germline CDR1 and CDR2: LNHDA and SQIVND (reference sequence). Trimming removed 2 bases at V and 1 base at J, with 9 bases between. This CDR3 has 15 amino acids. Here the CDR3 DNA reads TGTGCCAGTAGTATACCGGGGATAAGCAATCAGCCCCAGCATTTT. It codes for CASSIPGISNQPQHF.

The chain couples TRBV18 to TRBJ1-1; D uncertain. There are 14 residues in the CDR3. V was pared by 3 bases and J by 6 bases, with 14 bases between. Germline values: CDR1 KGHSH, CDR2 LQKENI. This CDR3 reads CASSPPAGPAEAFF. The CDR3 DNA reads TGTGCCAGCTCACCCCCCGCAGGTCCCGCTGAAGCTTTCTTT.

The J gene is TRBJ1-2, the V gene TRBV5-4; TRBD1 might be the D (6 bases). The CDR3 runs to 17 residues. In germline, CDR1 is SGHNT, CDR2 YYREEE (reference sequence). The germline V and J ends were trimmed by 1 base and 4 bases, with 20 bases remaining between them. CDR3 DNA: TGTGCCAGCAGCTTGATGGTTGGGGCAGGGGTAGGCTATGGCTACACCTTC. This sequence encodes CASSLMVGAGVGYGYTF.

CDR3 sequence reads: CASSLALAGVSNEQFF. In DNA, the CDR3 is TGTGCCAGCAGCTTAGCGCTAGCGGGAGTTAGCAATGAGCAGTTCTTC. The chain couples TRBV7-3 to TRBJ2-1; the match to TRBD2 covers 10 bases. This CDR3 contains 16 residues. The ends lost 2 bases at V and 6 bases at J; junction bases unmatched: 7. Germline V gives CDR1 SGHTA, CDR2 FQGTGA.

Comment on this clone: Other DNA sequences in this sample translate to the same CDR3. V and J are TRBV28 and TRBJ1-3; D is possibly TRBD1 (6 bases). Trimming stripped 4 bases from V and 1 base from J, with 14 bases between. From germline, CDR1 is MDHEN and CDR2 SYDVKM. The CDR3 contains 16 residues. The CDR3 DNA is TGTGCCAGCAGTTCAAGGACAGTCGAATCTGGAAACACCATATATTTT. Translation: CASSSRTVESGNTIYF.

The chain joins TRBV6-6 to TRBJ2-7; D is uncertain. V was pared by 7 bases and J by 2 bases, with 18 bases between. This CDR3 comprises 15 residues. The germline gives CDR1 MNHNY, CDR2 SVGAGI (reference sequence). The CDR3 DNA reads TGTGCCAGCAAAGTTACCGCCGCGGCTACCTACGAGCAGTACTTC. It specifies CASKVTAAATYEQYF.

This clone was counted once. The J gene is TRBJ1-3, the V gene TRBV6-1; the D gene is possibly TRBD1 (5 bases). The V gene's germline CDR1 is MNHNS and CDR2 SASEGT. This CDR3 comprises 15 residues. V lost 7 bases and J lost 4, with 17 bases in between. CDR3 DNA sequence: TGTGCCAGCACTACAGCGGGACCTCAAGGAAACACCATATATTTT. Its protein product is CASTTAGPQGNTIYF.

The chain combines TRBV7-9 with TRBJ2-2, with a weak D call TRBD2 (5 bases). Trimming pared 1 base from V and 2 bases from J, leaving 11 bases between. The CDR3 is made up of 16 amino acids. Germline CDR1 SEHNR, CDR2 FQNEAQ (reference sequence). CDR3 nucleotide sequence: TGTGCCAGCAGCTTAGAAGCGGCAGCCAACACCGGGGAGCTGTTTTTT. Residues: CASSLEAAANTGELFF.

The chain carries TRBV9 and TRBJ2-7; TRBD1 matches 10 bases. Germline V gene lookup returns CDR1 SGDLS and CDR2 YYNGEE. With 4 bases clipped from V and 5 bases from J, the junction kept 9 bases outside the gene matches. This CDR3 is 15 amino acids long. CDR3 coding DNA: TGTGCCAGCAGCCCGGGGGGACAGGGGTCGGACGAGCAGTACTTC. Its translation: CASSPGGQGSDEQYF.

This clone was picked up a small number of times. The V call is TRBV2, the J call TRBJ2-1; no reliable D call. This CDR3 region has 13 residues. Germline values: CDR1 SNHLY, CDR2 FYNNEI. V was trimmed by 3 bases and J by 4 bases, leaving 7 bases between them. The CDR3 loop is CASSEMRYNEQFF. CDR3 in DNA: TGTGCCAGCAGTGAGATGAGATACAATGAGCAGTTCTTC.

This chain uses TRBV10-3 with TRBJ2-1; D is ambiguous. The V gene's germline CDR1 is ENHRY and CDR2 SYGVKD. CDR3 length equals 14 residues. The V end lost 2 bases, the J end lost 8 bases, and 13 bases lay between the germline ends. The CDR3 DNA sequence: TGTGCCATCAGTGAGAAATCACTTCAGGATGAGCAGTTCTTC. It yields the protein CAISEKSLQDEQFF.

The chain carries TRBV30 and TRBJ1-6; unclear D gene. V was trimmed by 2 bases and J by 7 bases, leaving 9 bases between them. CDR1 is GTSNPN, CDR2 SVGIG, per germline (reference sequence). The CDR3 is 13 amino acids. CDR3 sequence (DNA): TGTGCCTGGAGTCCACAATTCAATTCACCCCTCCACTTT. This encodes CAWSPQFNSPLHF.

The CDR3, as DNA: TGTGCCAGCAGCTTCTCAACCGGACTGAAAAATGAGCAGTTCTTC. It translates to CASSFSTGLKNEQFF. The chain is built from TRBV7-3 and TRBJ2-1; tentatively, D is TRBD2 (5 bases). V lost 3 bases to trimming and J lost 7 bases, with 16 bases between them. The length of the CDR3 is 15 residues. Germline-derived CDR1 and CDR2 are SGHTA and FQGTGA.

V is TRBV7-6 and J is TRBJ2-1; D not certain. V was shortened by 5 bases and J by 5 bases, with 7 bases between the two germline ends. The CDR3 is 12 residues long. Germline V gives CDR1 SGHVS, CDR2 FNYEAQ. CDR3 residues: CASSKFDNEQFF. The CDR3 DNA sequence: TGTGCCAGCAGCAAATTCGACAATGAGCAGTTCTTC.

In this sample, this clone turned up once. The rearrangement joins TRBV5-1 to TRBJ1-1; TRBD1 is a possible D gene (6 bases). CDR3 length: 15 amino acids. Trimming pared 0 bases from V and 0 bases from J, leaving 9 bases between. From germline, CDR1 is SGHRS and CDR2 YFSETQ. The chain's CDR3 is CASSLAGVMNTEAFF. The CDR3 bases are TGCGCCAGCAGCTTGGCAGGGGTCATGAACACTGAAGCTTTCTTT.

The chain employs TRBV6-5 and TRBJ1-1; 7 bases match TRBD1. The length of the CDR3 is 13 residues. Per germline, CDR1 MNHEY and CDR2 SVGAGI. With V trimmed by 6 bases and J by 5 bases, 6 bases remained unmatched. The CDR3 sequence is CASRYRGGTEAFF. CDR3 bases: TGTGCCAGCAGATACAGGGGAGGGACTGAAGCTTTCTTT.

V is TRBV28 and J is TRBJ1-5, with D unclear. CDR3 size: 14 residues. Germline CDR1 and CDR2: MDHEN and SYDVKM. Trimming shortened V by 3 bases and J by 2 bases, and 8 bases separated the two germline ends. CDR3 sequence reads: CASSFRSGNQPQHF. The CDR3 DNA is TGTGCCAGCAGTTTCAGGTCCGGCAATCAGCCCCAGCATTTT.

The V and J genes are TRBV7-9 and TRBJ2-7; possible D gene TRBD1, 6 bases. Germline V gives CDR1 SEHNR, CDR2 FQNEAQ (reference sequence). CDR3 length: 14 amino acids. V was shortened by 1 base and J by 6 bases, with 13 bases between the two germline ends. CDR3 sequence reads: CASSLVQGLSEQYF. Written as DNA, the CDR3 is TGTGCCAGCAGCTTAGTACAGGGCCTTTCCGAGCAGTACTTC.

The chain carries TRBV19 and TRBJ1-6, with D unresolved. Between the trimmed V and J ends, which lost 7 bases and 10 bases, there was a span of 17 bases. Germline V lookup: CDR1 LNHDA, CDR2 SQIVND (reference sequence). The CDR3 has 14 residues. CDR3 region: CASTVTGMRSPLHF. CDR3 nucleotides: TGTGCCAGTACCGTTACCGGGATGAGATCACCCCTCCACTTT.

This chain connects TRBV6-5 to TRBJ1-1; 9 nucleotides line up with TRBD1. The CDR3 is 15 amino acids. The J segment lost 6 bases and the V segment lost 4 bases, leaving 9 bases of the junction unmatched. From germline, CDR1 is MNHEY and CDR2 SVGAGI. DNA for the CDR3: TGTGCCAGCAGTTCCTTGACAGGGGGATCCGCTGAAGCTTTCTTT. As protein: CASSSLTGGSAEAFF.

The V and J genes are TRBV7-9 and TRBJ1-3; a weak D match, TRBD1 (6 bases). This CDR3 is built from 16 residues. The germline gives CDR1 SEHNR, CDR2 FQNEAQ (reference sequence). The germline V and J ends were trimmed by 7 bases and 5 bases, with 21 bases remaining between them. In DNA form, the CDR3 reads TGTGCCAGCACCCTACCAACGTCAGGGGTTCGAAACACCATATATTTT. Protein sequence: CASTLPTSGVRNTIYF.